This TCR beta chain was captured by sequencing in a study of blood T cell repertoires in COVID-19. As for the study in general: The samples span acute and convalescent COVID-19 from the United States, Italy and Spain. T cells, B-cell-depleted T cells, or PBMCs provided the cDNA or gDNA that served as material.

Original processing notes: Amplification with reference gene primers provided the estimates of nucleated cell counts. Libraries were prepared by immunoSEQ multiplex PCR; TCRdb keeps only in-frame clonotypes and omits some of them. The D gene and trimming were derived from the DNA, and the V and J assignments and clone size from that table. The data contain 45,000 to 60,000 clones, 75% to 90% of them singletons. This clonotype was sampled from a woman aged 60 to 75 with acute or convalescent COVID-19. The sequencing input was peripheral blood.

The DNA of the CDR3 is TGTGCCAGCAGTGATGGGACAGGTAGACGAGCTTTCTTT. This gives the protein CASSDGTGRRAFF. The V gene is TRBV2, the J gene TRBJ1-1; 8 bases map to TRBD1. J gave up 10 bases and V 3 bases, and 7 bases lay outside the gene matches. CDR3 length: 13 residues. Germline-derived CDR1 and CDR2 are SNHLY and FYNNEI.